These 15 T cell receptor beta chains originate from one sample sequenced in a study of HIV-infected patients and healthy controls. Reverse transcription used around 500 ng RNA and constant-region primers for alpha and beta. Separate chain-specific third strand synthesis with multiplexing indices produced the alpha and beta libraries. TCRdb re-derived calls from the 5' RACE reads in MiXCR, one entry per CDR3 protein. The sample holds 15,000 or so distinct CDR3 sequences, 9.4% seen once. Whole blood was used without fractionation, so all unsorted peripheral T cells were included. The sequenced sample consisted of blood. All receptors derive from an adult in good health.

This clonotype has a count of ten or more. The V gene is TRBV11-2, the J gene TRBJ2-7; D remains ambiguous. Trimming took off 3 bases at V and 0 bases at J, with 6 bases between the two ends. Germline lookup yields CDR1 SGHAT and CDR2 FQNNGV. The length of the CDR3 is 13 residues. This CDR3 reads CASSLGSSYEQYV. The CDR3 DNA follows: TGTGCCAGCAGCTTGGGTAGCTCCTACGAGCAGTACGTC.

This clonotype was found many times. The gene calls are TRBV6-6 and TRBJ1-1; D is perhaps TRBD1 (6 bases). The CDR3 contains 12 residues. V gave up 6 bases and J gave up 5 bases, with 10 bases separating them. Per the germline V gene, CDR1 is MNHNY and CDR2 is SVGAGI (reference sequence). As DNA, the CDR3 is TGTGCCAGCAGATCAGGGGTTACTGAAGCTTTCTTT. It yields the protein CASRSGVTEAFF.

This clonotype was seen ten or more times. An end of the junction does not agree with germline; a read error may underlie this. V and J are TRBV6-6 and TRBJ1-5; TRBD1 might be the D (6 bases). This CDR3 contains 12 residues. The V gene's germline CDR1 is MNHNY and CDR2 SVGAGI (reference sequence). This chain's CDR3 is CASNYREQPQHF. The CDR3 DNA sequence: TGTGCCAGCAATTACAGGGAGCAGCCCCAGCATTTT.

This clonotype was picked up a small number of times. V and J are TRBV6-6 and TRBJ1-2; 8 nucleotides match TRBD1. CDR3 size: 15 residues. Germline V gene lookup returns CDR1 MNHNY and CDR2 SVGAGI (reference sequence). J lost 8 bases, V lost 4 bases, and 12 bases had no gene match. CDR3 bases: TGTGCCAGCAGTTCCCTCGGACAGGGCACTAGGGGCTACACCTTC. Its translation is CASSSLGQGTRGYTF.

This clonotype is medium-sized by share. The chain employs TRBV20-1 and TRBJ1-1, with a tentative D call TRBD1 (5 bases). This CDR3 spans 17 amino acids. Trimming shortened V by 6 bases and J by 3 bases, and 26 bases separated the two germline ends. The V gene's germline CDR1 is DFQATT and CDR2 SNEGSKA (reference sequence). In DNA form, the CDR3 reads TGCAGTGCCTGCCGTCAGGGCTTTTTCCCCCTGGACACTGAAGCTTTCTTT. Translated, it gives CSACRQGFFPLDTEAFF.

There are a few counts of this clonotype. CDR3 DNA: TGTGCCAGTAGTATAGGCGGAGGGCCAAGCAATCAGCCCCAGCATTTT. Translating gives CASSIGGGPSNQPQHF. This chain links TRBV19 with TRBJ1-5, with D unresolved. V was shortened by 1 base and J by 1 base, with 11 bases between the two germline ends. This CDR3 has 16 residues. CDR1 is LNHDA and CDR2 is SQIVND in the germline V gene (reference sequence).

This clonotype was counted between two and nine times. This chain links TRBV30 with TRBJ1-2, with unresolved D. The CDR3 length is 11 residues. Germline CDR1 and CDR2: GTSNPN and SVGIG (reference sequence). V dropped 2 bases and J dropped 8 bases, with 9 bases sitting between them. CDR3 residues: CAWSPVGGYTF. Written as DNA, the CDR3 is TGTGCCTGGAGTCCCGTGGGAGGCTACACCTTC.

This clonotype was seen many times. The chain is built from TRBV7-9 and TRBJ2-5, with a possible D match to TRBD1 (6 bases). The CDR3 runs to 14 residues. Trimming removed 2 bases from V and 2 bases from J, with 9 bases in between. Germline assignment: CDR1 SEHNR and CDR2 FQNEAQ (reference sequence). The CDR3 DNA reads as TGTGCCAGCAGCTTATCGACAGGACAAGAGACCCAGTACTTC. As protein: CASSLSTGQETQYF.

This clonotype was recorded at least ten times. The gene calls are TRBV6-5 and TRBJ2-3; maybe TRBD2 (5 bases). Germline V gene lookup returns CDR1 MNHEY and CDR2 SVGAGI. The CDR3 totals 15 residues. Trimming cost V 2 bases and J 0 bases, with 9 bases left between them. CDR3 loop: CASSYRAGSTDTQYF. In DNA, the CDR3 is TGTGCCAGCAGTTACCGGGCGGGTAGCACAGATACGCAGTATTTT.

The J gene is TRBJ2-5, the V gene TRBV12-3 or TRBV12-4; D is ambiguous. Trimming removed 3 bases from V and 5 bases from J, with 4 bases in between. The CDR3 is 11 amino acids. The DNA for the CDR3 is TGTGCCAGCAGTTTGGCGGAGACCCAGTACTTC. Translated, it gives CASSLAETQYF.

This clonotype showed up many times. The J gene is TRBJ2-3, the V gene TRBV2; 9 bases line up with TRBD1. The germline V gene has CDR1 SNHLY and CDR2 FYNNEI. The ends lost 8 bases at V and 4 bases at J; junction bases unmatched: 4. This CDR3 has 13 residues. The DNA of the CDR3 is TGTGCCAGCTGGGGACAGGGCTCAGATACGCAGTATTTT. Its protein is CASWGQGSDTQYF.

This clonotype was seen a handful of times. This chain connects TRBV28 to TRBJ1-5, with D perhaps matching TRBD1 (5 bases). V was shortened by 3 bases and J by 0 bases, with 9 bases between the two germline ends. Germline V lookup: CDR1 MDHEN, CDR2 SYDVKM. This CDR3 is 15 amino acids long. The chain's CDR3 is CASSFQGASNQPQHF. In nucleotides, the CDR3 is TGTGCCAGCAGTTTCCAGGGTGCTAGCAATCAGCCCCAGCATTTT.

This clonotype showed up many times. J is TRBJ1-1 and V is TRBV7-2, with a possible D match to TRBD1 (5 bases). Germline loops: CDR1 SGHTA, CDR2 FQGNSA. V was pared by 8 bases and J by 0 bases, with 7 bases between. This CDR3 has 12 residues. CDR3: CASGDLNTEAFF. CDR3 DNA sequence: TGTGCCAGCGGGGACCTGAACACTGAAGCTTTCTTT. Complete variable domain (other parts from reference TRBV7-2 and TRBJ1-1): GAGVSQSPSNKVTEKGKDVELRCDPISGHTALYWYRQSLGQGLEFLIYFQGNSAPDKSGLPSDRFSAERTGGSVSTLTIQRTQQEDSAVYLCASGDLNTEAFFGQGTRLTVV.

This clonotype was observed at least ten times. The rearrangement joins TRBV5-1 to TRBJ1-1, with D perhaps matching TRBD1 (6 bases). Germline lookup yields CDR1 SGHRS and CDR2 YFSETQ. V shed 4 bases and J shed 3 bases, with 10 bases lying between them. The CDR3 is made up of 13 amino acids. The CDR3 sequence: CASSNGQHTEAFF. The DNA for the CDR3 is TGCGCCAGCAGCAACGGACAGCACACTGAAGCTTTCTTT.

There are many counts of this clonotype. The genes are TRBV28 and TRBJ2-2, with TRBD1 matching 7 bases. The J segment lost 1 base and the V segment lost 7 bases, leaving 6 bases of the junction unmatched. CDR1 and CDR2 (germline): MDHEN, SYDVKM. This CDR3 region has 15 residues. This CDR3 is CASKTGTVNTGELFF. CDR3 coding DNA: TGTGCCAGCAAAACCGGGACAGTGAACACCGGGGAGCTGTTTTTT.